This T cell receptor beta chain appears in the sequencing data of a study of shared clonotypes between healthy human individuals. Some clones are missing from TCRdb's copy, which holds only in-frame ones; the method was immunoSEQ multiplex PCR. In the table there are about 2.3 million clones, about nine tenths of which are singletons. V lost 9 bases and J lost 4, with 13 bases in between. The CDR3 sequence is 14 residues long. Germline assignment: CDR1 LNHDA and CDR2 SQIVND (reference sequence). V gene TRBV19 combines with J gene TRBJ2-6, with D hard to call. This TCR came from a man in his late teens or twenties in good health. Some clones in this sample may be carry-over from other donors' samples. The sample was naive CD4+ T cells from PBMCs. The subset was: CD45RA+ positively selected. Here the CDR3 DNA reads TGTGCCAGCGTCCAGACTGGGGGGGCCAACGTCCTGACTTTC. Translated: CASVQTGGANVLTF.